This T cell receptor (beta chain) was retrieved from a study of vaccination and CD4 T cells after COVID-19. With the Oncomine TCR Beta short-read assay, DNA from cultured CD4+ T cells was sequenced. Genomic DNA was taken out of cultured CD4+ T cells by extraction. TCRdb reprocessed the PCR reads with MiXCR, giving one entry per CDR3 protein. The sample records around 10,000 distinct CDR3 sequences, approximately 39% being singletons. On this clonotype itself: The antigen remains undetermined.

Per the germline V gene, CDR1 is SGHTA and CDR2 is FQGNSA. Germline trimming cut 5 bases from V and 9 bases from J; bases unmatched to any gene: 15. This CDR3 region has 17 residues. Treatment in this sample: roughly 10-day PBMC culture with coronavirus spike peptide pools or control peptides (ViraFEST assay). It was before the COVID-19 pandemic (2011-2018) that the unexposed donor's CD4+ T cells were collected. Testing used SARS-CoV-2 S/N and four cold-coronavirus spikes on unexposed-donor CD4+ T cells, cells permitting. The V and J genes are TRBV7-2 and TRBJ2-1, with 11 bases that match TRBD2. Source material: CD4+ T cells from blood, cultured in vitro. This receptor was obtained from a human donor in good health. The CDR3 here is CASSPRGVAGGLGEQFF. CDR3 DNA sequence: TGTGCCAGCAGCCCCCGCGGGGTAGCGGGAGGGTTGGGTGAGCAGTTCTTC.